This T cell receptor (beta chain) was recovered during a study of shared clonotypes between healthy human individuals. The CDR3 is 12 residues long. Trimming shortened V by 0 bases and J by 5 bases, and 5 bases separated the two germline ends. CDR1 and CDR2 from the germline V gene are MGHRA and YSYEKL. Using immunoSEQ multiplex PCR, the repertoire was profiled, and TCRdb retains in-frame clones only, with some absent. This sample has about 870,000 clones; about 92% occur once, and the top ten carry 24%. Naive CD8 isolation took CD45RO-negative cells positively selected for CCR7 and excluded terminally differentiated effector memory CD45RA+ cells.

This receptor was taken from a man aged 25-40 years in good health. Material for sequencing was naive CD8+ T cells sorted from blood. V and J are TRBV4-1 and TRBJ2-7; D remains ambiguous. The CDR3 loop reads CASSQDNDEQYF. As DNA, the CDR3 is TGCGCCAGCAGCCAAGATAATGACGAGCAGTACTTC.